This TCR beta chain is drawn from a study of cytomegalovirus exposure and HLA in healthy donors. Study details: Researchers previously reported finding some 110 million unique TCR beta sequences from roughly 180 million T cells.

The PCR ran on 60 Vbeta and 13 Jbeta primers. Profiled with immunoSEQ multiplex PCR; TCRdb holds only in-frame clones, not every one. The sample records fewer than 200,000 clones, roughly 73% being singletons. Points from the study as a whole: The authors later linked a missense DCLRE1C variant to TCR beta V- and J-gene trimming. More clonal expansion characterized HLA-associated TCR beta chains than equally common others in a later analysis.

On this clone: What it binds is unknown.

Germline loops: CDR1 SNHLY, CDR2 FYNNEI. The ends lost 6 bases at V and 2 bases at J; junction bases unmatched: 8. This CDR3 comprises 15 residues. As for the donors, each was a healthy bone marrow donor. The sequence derives from a woman aged 30 to 39 in good health and CMV-seronegative. The chain couples TRBV2 to TRBJ2-5; 8 bases match TRBD2. Sequencing was performed on PBMCs. The CDR3 here is CASRGGGHNQETQYF. The CDR3 nucleotides are TGTGCCAGCAGGGGCGGGGGGCACAATCAAGAGACCCAGTACTTC.